This T cell receptor (beta chain) was identified during a study of T-cell memory formation after mild COVID-19. Germline V gene data show CDR1 as KGHDR and CDR2 as SFDVKD. CDR3 length: 13 residues. Trimming stripped 4 bases from V and 8 bases from J, with 13 bases between. TCRdb called the 5' RACE reads again in MiXCR, with one record for every CDR3 protein. Of about 340,000 distinct CDR3 sequences listed, 13% are singletons. The origin of this receptor is a man aged 18-30 years who had mild COVID-19 (a few samples of this study predate the infection). Cell type and time point are not known. The sample consisted of PBMCs or a T cell subset sorted from them (not recorded which). The rearrangement uses TRBV24-1 and TRBJ1-2; D gene unclear. CDR3 nucleotide sequence: TGTGCCACCAGTGACCCCGGCCAGGCGGGCTACACCTTC. Translating gives CATSDPGQAGYTF.